This TCR beta chain was found in a study of blood T cell repertoires in COVID-19. Method: immunoSEQ multiplex PCR; TCRdb's copy keeps in-frame clones and lacks some. The data show about 390,000 clones, more than 75% seen once. Trimming took 1 base from V and 6 from J, leaving 12 bases between them. This CDR3 has 14 residues. CDR1 and CDR2 from the germline V gene are SEHNR and FQNEAQ (reference sequence). J is TRBJ1-1 and V is TRBV7-9, with D maybe TRBD1 (5 bases). The clonotype comes from a woman aged 60-70 years with COVID-19, enrolled during active disease. Sequenced: peripheral blood. The CDR3 nucleotides read TGTGCCAGCAGCTTAGAAGGGGCCCGGGCTGAAGCTTTCTTT. Residues: CASSLEGARAEAFF. The complete variable domain, with remaining parts taken from reference TRBV7-9 and TRBJ1-1, reads DTGVSQNPRHKITKRGQNVTFRCDPISEHNRLYWYRQTLGQGPEFLTYFQNEAQLEKSRLLSDRFSAERPKGSFSTLEIQRTEQGDSAMYLCASSLEGARAEAFFGQGTRLTVV.